Listed below are T cell receptor beta chains from one sample, sequenced in a study of OX40 agonist ivuxolimab in advanced cancers. Repertoires were generated with immunoSEQ multiplex PCR, while TCRdb's copy carries only in-frame clones and drops some. The sample holds roughly 36,000 clones, roughly 90% seen once. This specimen was CD4+ or CD8+ T cells sorted from blood, taken in a trial of the OX40 agonist ivuxolimab. These receptors all stem from an adult with an advanced solid tumor such as melanoma, head and neck, liver or kidney cancer. Each CDR3 is given with its conserved first and last residue. A D gene is named only where the DNA matches it firmly. Clone size is stated in some rows and not others, as once, few, many or a class when expanded.

j_gene	v_gene	d_gene	abundance	CDR3aa	CDR3nt
TRBJ2-1	TRBV18	.	.	CASSPDLSSYNEQFF	TGTGCCAGCTCACCGGACCTGAGCTCCTACAATGAGCAGTTCTTC
TRBJ1-2	TRBV9	.	.	CASSPFHGAASYGYTF	TGTGCCAGCAGCCCCTTCCACGGGGCCGCTTCCTATGGCTACACCTTC
TRBJ1-4	TRBV18	TRBD1	.	CASSPRGVATNEKLFF	TGTGCCAGCTCACCCAGGGGGGTTGCAACTAATGAAAAACTGTTTTTT
TRBJ2-4	TRBV7-9	TRBD2	.	CASSSWTSGAKNIQYF	TGTGCCAGCAGCTCCTGGACTAGCGGAGCCAAAAACATTCAGTACTTC
TRBJ2-3	TRBV15	.	once	CATSRGVHSPTDTQYF	TGTGCCACCAGCAGAGGGGTGCACAGTCCCACAGATACGCAGTATTTT
TRBJ2-1	TRBV5-1	TRBD1	.	CASSGGQRDNEQFF	TGCGCCAGCAGCGGGGGACAGCGTGACAATGAGCAGTTCTTC
TRBJ2-3	TRBV5-1	TRBD2	.	CASSDASGSTDTQYF	TGCGCCAGCAGCGATGCTAGCGGGAGCACAGATACGCAGTATTTT
TRBJ2-7	TRBV27	.	.	CASTLGPLYEQYF	TGTGCCAGCACCTTGGGACCACTCTACGAGCAGTACTTC
TRBJ1-4	TRBV4-2	.	.	CASSSRPANEKLFF	TGTGCCAGCAGCTCCCGGCCGGCTAATGAAAAACTGTTTTTT
TRBJ2-7	TRBV9	.	.	CASSPQGYEQYF	TGTGCCAGCAGTCCACAGGGATACGAGCAGTACTTC
TRBJ2-2	TRBV10-3	TRBD2	.	CATSRTSDNTGELFF	TGTGCCACCTCCCGGACTAGCGACAACACCGGGGAGCTGTTTTTT
TRBJ2-7	TRBV6-5	.	.	CASRVSRGYEQYF	TGTGCCAGCAGAGTTTCGAGGGGCTACGAGCAGTACTTC
TRBJ2-7	TRBV6-5	.	.	CASSDRAHEQYF	TGTGCCAGCAGTGACCGGGCCCACGAGCAGTACTTC
TRBJ2-3	TRBV7-6	.	once	CASSLAASTDTQYF	TGTGCCAGCAGCTTAGCGGCCAGTACAGATACGCAGTATTTT
TRBJ1-2	TRBV19	TRBD1	.	CASSTRTGGIPGHYGYTF	TGTGCCAGTAGTACAAGGACAGGGGGCATTCCCGGACACTATGGCTACACCTTC
TRBJ2-7	TRBV7-9	.	.	CASSSPGAASEQYF	TGTGCCAGCAGCTCCCCCGGGGCAGCTAGCGAGCAGTACTTC
TRBJ1-2	TRBV7-9	.	.	CASRTGDGGYTF	TGTGCCAGCCGAACAGGTGATGGAGGCTACACCTTC
TRBJ1-1	TRBV5-1	.	.	CASSPQGGDDEAFF	TGCGCCAGCAGCCCTCAAGGAGGGGACGATGAAGCTTTCTTT
TRBJ2-2	TRBV5-6	.	.	CASSWLGTRAELFF	TGTGCCAGCAGCTGGCTGGGGACCCGGGCGGAGCTGTTTTTT
TRBJ2-7	TRBV10-3	TRBD2	.	CAISEGPSGPSYEQYF	TGTGCCATCAGTGAAGGTCCTAGCGGCCCCTCCTACGAGCAGTACTTC
TRBJ1-2	TRBV7-3	.	.	CASSLTGQEYGYTF	TGTGCCAGCAGCTTAACCGGACAAGAATATGGCTACACCTTC
TRBJ2-2	TRBV6-1	.	.	CASRTRDAGELFF	TGTGCCAGCAGGACTCGGGACGCCGGGGAGCTGTTTTTT
TRBJ1-1	TRBV11-1	.	.	CASSHIRGGTEAFF	TGTGCCAGCAGCCACATCAGGGGAGGCACTGAAGCTTTCTTT
TRBJ2-1	TRBV7-2	TRBD2	.	CASSKSSGTSYNEQFF	TGTGCCAGCAGCAAATCTAGCGGGACCTCCTACAATGAGCAGTTCTTC
TRBJ1-1	TRBV5-1	.	.	CASSYGSGRGNTEAFF	TGCGCCAGCAGCTACGGGTCGGGGAGGGGGAACACTGAAGCTTTCTTT
TRBJ2-7	TRBV11-3	.	once	CASSPRDRGTSGTYEQYF	TGTGCCAGCAGCCCCCGGGACAGGGGAACTAGCGGGACATACGAGCAGTACTTC
TRBJ1-1	TRBV7-9	.	.	CASSLGGANTEAFF	TGTGCCAGCAGCCTCGGAGGAGCCAACACTGAAGCTTTCTTT
TRBJ1-2	TRBV5-6	.	few	CASSPGRVYGYTF	TGTGCCAGCAGCCCGGGACGGGTATATGGCTACACCTTC
TRBJ2-1	TRBV5-1	TRBD2	.	CASSLAGTSGIDEQFF	TGCGCCAGCAGCCTAGCCGGGACTAGCGGGATTGATGAGCAGTTCTTC
TRBJ2-5	TRBV19	.	.	CATSHRRGQETQYF	TGTGCCACCTCGCATCGAAGGGGTCAAGAGACCCAGTACTTC
TRBJ2-7	TRBV5-1	TRBD1	.	CASSGGQGAHEQYF	TGCGCCAGCAGCGGAGGACAGGGGGCCCACGAGCAGTACTTC
TRBJ2-7	TRBV4-2	TRBD1	.	CASRRDRSSYEQYF	TGTGCCAGCAGAAGGGACAGGAGCTCCTACGAGCAGTACTTC
TRBJ2-2	TRBV5-4	.	.	CASSFTGRSTGELFF	TGTGCCAGCAGCTTCACAGGGCGGAGCACCGGGGAGCTGTTTTTT
TRBJ2-3	TRBV5-1	.	.	CASSLVERSTDTQYF	TGCGCCAGCAGCCTGGTCGAGAGGAGCACAGATACGCAGTATTTT
TRBJ2-7	TRBV6-1	TRBD1	.	CASSVMPGQGPYYEQYF	TGTGCCAGCAGTGTTATGCCGGGACAGGGACCATACTACGAGCAGTACTTC
TRBJ2-1	TRBV29-1	TRBD2	.	CSVERGYDSPNEQFF	TGCAGCGTTGAGCGGGGGTACGACTCCCCGAATGAGCAGTTCTTC
TRBJ2-2	TRBV28	TRBD1	.	CASRSGQGTGELFF	TGTGCCAGCAGGTCGGGACAGGGGACCGGGGAGCTGTTTTTT